This is a list of T cell receptor beta chains from one sample in a study of T-cell memory formation after mild COVID-19. TCRdb processed the 5' RACE reads anew with MiXCR; each CDR3 protein has one entry. The sample includes about 350,000 distinct CDR3 sequences, approximately 29% seen only once; the top ten take 13%. Sequencing input: PBMCs or a T cell subset sorted from them (not recorded which). All receptors come from an adult woman who had mild COVID-19 (a few samples of this study predate the infection). Cell type and time point are not known. Each CDR3 is given with its conserved first and last residue. D genes are given only for firm matches. A row's size may be missing; if present it is once, few, many or a size class.

v_gene: TRBV7-2; d_gene: NA; abundance: many; j_gene: TRBJ2-3; CDR3aa: CASSLGPGTDTQYF; CDR3nt: TGTGCCAGCAGCTTAGGCCCAGGCACAGATACGCAGTATTTT
v_gene: TRBV7-9; d_gene: NA; abundance: few; j_gene: TRBJ1-1; CDR3aa: CASRNLRAGGTEAFF; CDR3nt: TGTGCCAGCAGAAACCTCAGGGCGGGGGGCACTGAAGCTTTCTTT
v_gene: TRBV15; d_gene: TRBD1; abundance: NA; j_gene: TRBJ2-7; CDR3aa: CATSREGTEVTTYEQYF; CDR3nt: TGTGCCACCAGCAGAGAGGGGACAGAAGTTACTACCTACGAGCAGTACTTC
v_gene: TRBV7-3; d_gene: NA; abundance: NA; j_gene: TRBJ2-3; CDR3aa: CASSLTGLSTDTQYF; CDR3nt: TGTGCCAGCAGCTTAACTGGTCTTAGCACAGATACGCAGTATTTT
v_gene: TRBV12-3/TRBV12-4; d_gene: NA; abundance: few; j_gene: TRBJ2-6; CDR3aa: CASSLLASGANVLTF; CDR3nt: TGTGCCAGCAGTCTCCTTGCTTCTGGGGCCAACGTCCTGACTTTC
v_gene: TRBV4-1; d_gene: TRBD1; abundance: NA; j_gene: TRBJ1-2; CDR3aa: CASRAREDREYGYTF; CDR3nt: TGCGCCAGCAGGGCTAGGGAAGACAGGGAATATGGCTACACCTTC
v_gene: TRBV7-7; d_gene: NA; abundance: few; j_gene: TRBJ2-3; CDR3aa: CASSPSGPGTDTQYF; CDR3nt: TGTGCCAGCAGCCCATCTGGACCGGGCACAGATACGCAGTATTTT
v_gene: TRBV29-1; d_gene: NA; abundance: few; j_gene: TRBJ1-1; CDR3aa: CSDITENTEAFF; CDR3nt: TGCAGCGATATTACAGAGAACACTGAAGCTTTCTTT
v_gene: TRBV12-3/TRBV12-4; d_gene: NA; abundance: NA; j_gene: TRBJ2-6; CDR3aa: CASMGRSGANVLTF; CDR3nt: TGTGCCAGCATGGGACGCTCTGGGGCCAACGTCCTGACTTTC
v_gene: TRBV4-1; d_gene: NA; abundance: few; j_gene: TRBJ2-1; CDR3aa: CASSQQGRDNRQFF; CDR3nt: TGCGCCAGCAGCCAGCAAGGCCGGGACAACCGACAGTTCTTC
v_gene: TRBV25-1; d_gene: NA; abundance: NA; j_gene: TRBJ2-3; CDR3aa: CASSPAREGSADTQYF; CDR3nt: TGTGCCAGCAGTCCCGCCAGGGAAGGTAGCGCAGATACGCAGTATTTT
v_gene: TRBV5-1; d_gene: NA; abundance: NA; j_gene: TRBJ2-1; CDR3aa: CASNRDVELYDNEQFF; CDR3nt: TGCGCCAGCAACCGGGACGTGGAGCTTTACGACAATGAGCAGTTCTTC
v_gene: TRBV7-6; d_gene: TRBD1; abundance: few; j_gene: TRBJ1-1; CDR3aa: CASSSYRGGYEAFF; CDR3nt: TGTGCCAGCAGCTCGTACAGGGGAGGTTATGAAGCTTTCTTT
v_gene: TRBV18; d_gene: TRBD2; abundance: NA; j_gene: TRBJ2-4; CDR3aa: CASSPASGGALAKNIQYF; CDR3nt: TGTGCCAGCTCACCGGCTAGCGGGGGGGCTCTAGCCAAAAACATTCAGTACTTC
v_gene: TRBV7-6; d_gene: NA; abundance: few; j_gene: TRBJ2-2; CDR3aa: CASSVGLNTGELFF; CDR3nt: TGTGCCAGCAGCGTCGGGCTGAACACCGGGGAGCTGTTTTTT
v_gene: TRBV5-4; d_gene: NA; abundance: NA; j_gene: TRBJ2-1; CDR3aa: CASSSYPTGPSPERSYNEQFF; CDR3nt: TGTGCCAGCAGCTCCTACCCGACGGGACCTAGCCCCGAACGCTCCTACAATGAGCAGTTCTTC
v_gene: TRBV20-1; d_gene: NA; abundance: NA; j_gene: TRBJ2-3; CDR3aa: CSAPIVVTQYF; CDR3nt: TGCAGTGCTCCGATCGTGGTTACGCAGTATTTT
v_gene: TRBV5-1; d_gene: TRBD1; abundance: NA; j_gene: TRBJ2-1; CDR3aa: CASSLRTGRPYINEQFF; CDR3nt: TGCGCCAGCAGCTTGAGGACAGGGCGCCCCTACATCAATGAGCAGTTCTTC
v_gene: TRBV6-1; d_gene: TRBD2; abundance: few; j_gene: TRBJ2-7; CDR3aa: CASRVGRVYEQYF; CDR3nt: TGTGCCAGCAGGGTCGGGAGGGTATACGAGCAGTACTTC
v_gene: TRBV14; d_gene: NA; abundance: NA; j_gene: TRBJ2-7; CDR3aa: CASSQGPGVRQLPPPHEQYF; CDR3nt: TGTGCCAGCAGCCAAGGTCCAGGGGTCCGCCAACTACCACCACCCCACGAGCAGTACTTC
v_gene: TRBV3-1; d_gene: NA; abundance: NA; j_gene: TRBJ1-5; CDR3aa: CASSQDDREVAQHF; CDR3nt: TGTGCCAGCAGCCAAGATGACAGAGAAGTAGCCCAGCATTTT
v_gene: TRBV30; d_gene: TRBD1; abundance: NA; j_gene: TRBJ1-2; CDR3aa: CAWRGGWDGYTF; CDR3nt: TGTGCCTGGAGAGGGGGCTGGGATGGCTACACCTTC
v_gene: TRBV14; d_gene: NA; abundance: NA; j_gene: TRBJ2-6; CDR3aa: CASSPGDSGANVLTF; CDR3nt: TGTGCCAGCAGCCCCGGTGACTCTGGGGCCAACGTCCTCACTTTC
v_gene: TRBV6-5; d_gene: TRBD1; abundance: NA; j_gene: TRBJ2-7; CDR3aa: CASSYSKGATYEQYF; CDR3nt: TGTGCCAGCAGTTACTCGAAGGGGGCTACGTACGAGCAGTACTTC
v_gene: TRBV7-9; d_gene: TRBD1; abundance: NA; j_gene: TRBJ2-1; CDR3aa: CGLGQAVYNEQFF; CDR3nt: TGTGGACTCGGACAGGCGGTTTACAATGAGCAGTTCTTC
v_gene: TRBV12-3/TRBV12-4; d_gene: TRBD1; abundance: NA; j_gene: TRBJ2-4; CDR3aa: CASTLRTGPNIQYF; CDR3nt: TGTGCCAGCACCCTCAGGACAGGCCCTAACATTCAGTACTTC
v_gene: TRBV7-3; d_gene: TRBD2; abundance: many; j_gene: TRBJ2-3; CDR3aa: CASSFSGSPDTQYF; CDR3nt: TGTGCCAGCAGCTTTAGCGGGAGTCCAGATACGCAGTATTTT
v_gene: TRBV5-1; d_gene: NA; abundance: NA; j_gene: TRBJ1-5; CDR3aa: CASSGGGSTSNQPQHF; CDR3nt: TGCGCCAGCAGTGGCGGCGGTAGTACGAGCAATCAGCCCCAGCATTTT
v_gene: TRBV11-3; d_gene: TRBD2; abundance: NA; j_gene: TRBJ2-1; CDR3aa: CASSFAGLRINEQFF; CDR3nt: TGTGCCAGCAGCTTCGCGGGACTACGTATAAATGAGCAGTTCTTC
v_gene: TRBV7-9; d_gene: NA; abundance: NA; j_gene: TRBJ2-7; CDR3aa: CASSLPTSYEQYF; CDR3nt: TGTGCCAGCAGCTTGCCCACCTCCTACGAGCAGTACTTC
v_gene: TRBV7-9; d_gene: NA; abundance: NA; j_gene: TRBJ2-3; CDR3aa: CASSLLRGTARTSTDTQYF; CDR3nt: TGTGCCAGCAGCTTACTACGCGGGACCGCCCGCACTAGCACAGATACGCAGTATTTT
v_gene: TRBV4-1; d_gene: NA; abundance: few; j_gene: TRBJ1-2; CDR3aa: CASSQTLSSLNYGYTF; CDR3nt: TGCGCCAGCAGCCAAACTCTCTCTTCCCTTAACTATGGCTACACCTTC
v_gene: TRBV24-1; d_gene: NA; abundance: few; j_gene: TRBJ2-3; CDR3aa: CATSSRKGGTDTQYF; CDR3nt: TGTGCCACCAGTAGTCGAAAGGGCGGCACAGATACGCAGTATTTT
v_gene: TRBV5-1; d_gene: TRBD2; abundance: NA; j_gene: TRBJ2-7; CDR3aa: CASSLVAGRNYEQYF; CDR3nt: TGCGCCAGCAGCTTGGTAGCGGGGCGGAACTACGAGCAGTACTTC
v_gene: TRBV4-1; d_gene: TRBD1; abundance: few; j_gene: TRBJ1-1; CDR3aa: CASTQDRGLTEAFF; CDR3nt: TGCGCCAGCACCCAGGACAGGGGGCTGACTGAAGCTTTCTTT
v_gene: TRBV9; d_gene: NA; abundance: NA; j_gene: TRBJ2-7; CDR3aa: CASSANTGTDEQYF; CDR3nt: TGTGCCAGCAGCGCCAATACAGGGACCGACGAGCAGTACTTC
v_gene: TRBV5-6; d_gene: TRBD2; abundance: NA; j_gene: TRBJ2-3; CDR3aa: CASSLLAGGATDTQYF; CDR3nt: TGTGCCAGCAGCTTGCTAGCGGGGGGCGCCACAGATACGCAGTATTTT
v_gene: TRBV7-9; d_gene: TRBD2; abundance: NA; j_gene: TRBJ2-5; CDR3aa: CASSIGTQRGETQYF; CDR3nt: TGTGCCAGCAGCATCGGGACTCAGCGGGGAGAGACCCAGTACTTC
v_gene: TRBV7-8; d_gene: NA; abundance: few; j_gene: TRBJ1-2; CDR3aa: CASSLGGDYGYTF; CDR3nt: TGTGCCAGCAGCTTAGGGGGGGACTATGGCTACACCTTC
v_gene: TRBV4-2; d_gene: TRBD2; abundance: NA; j_gene: TRBJ2-3; CDR3aa: CASSQLRGLAGTVTQYF; CDR3nt: TGTGCCAGCAGCCAGCTTCGAGGGCTAGCGGGTACAGTTACGCAGTATTTT
v_gene: TRBV12-3/TRBV12-4; d_gene: NA; abundance: NA; j_gene: TRBJ2-1; CDR3aa: CASTPGAASYNEQFF; CDR3nt: TGTGCCAGCACCCCAGGGGCGGCCTCCTACAATGAGCAGTTCTTC